The following is a TCR beta chain sequence with its context. The V gene's germline CDR1 is KGHSH and CDR2 LQKENI. V lost 3 bases to trimming and J lost 0 bases; unmatched junction nucleotides: 14. This CDR3 has 19 amino acids. The entry originates in a study of blood T cell repertoires in COVID-19. Source study methods: How many nucleated cells were present was estimated from reference gene primer amplification. Generated by immunoSEQ multiplex PCR, the TCRdb table keeps only in-frame clones and is missing some. The V and J calls and clone size are taken from that table; D and trimming were inferred from the DNA. The top ten clones hold around 7.9% of a sample with 490,000 or so clones, 80% to 90% of them seen once.

The sequenced material came from PBMCs or T cells enriched from blood (not recorded which). The sequence came from a woman in her sixties who had recovered from COVID-19. V usage is TRBV18 and J usage is TRBJ1-2, with TRBD1 matching over 9 bases. CDR3 sequence: CASSPTDRGVNRANYGYTF. The DNA for the CDR3 is TGTGCCAGCTCACCCACGGACAGGGGTGTGAATAGGGCTAACTATGGCTACACCTTC.